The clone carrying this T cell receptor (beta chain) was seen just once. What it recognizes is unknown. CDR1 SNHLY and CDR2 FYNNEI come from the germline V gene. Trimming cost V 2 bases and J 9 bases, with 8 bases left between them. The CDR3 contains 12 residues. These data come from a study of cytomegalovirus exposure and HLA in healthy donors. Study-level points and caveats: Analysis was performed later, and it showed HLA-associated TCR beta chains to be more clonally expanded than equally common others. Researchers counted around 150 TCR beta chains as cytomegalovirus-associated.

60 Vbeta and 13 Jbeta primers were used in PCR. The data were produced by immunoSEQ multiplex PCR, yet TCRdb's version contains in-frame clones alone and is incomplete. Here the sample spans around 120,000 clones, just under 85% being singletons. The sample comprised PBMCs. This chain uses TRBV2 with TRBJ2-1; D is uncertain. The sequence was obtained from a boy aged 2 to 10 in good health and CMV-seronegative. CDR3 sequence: CASSELPVEQFF. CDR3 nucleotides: TGTGCCAGCAGTGAACTCCCCGTTGAGCAGTTCTTC.